One sample yielded the 28 T cell receptor beta chains listed below, sequenced in a study of a mutant IDH1 vaccine in newly diagnosed glioma. What these receptors recognize is not known. Sequencing used immunoSEQ multiplex PCR; TCRdb keeps in-frame clones, though not all of them. The sample comprises about 36,000 clones, more than 80% of which are singletons, and about an eighth rests with the top ten. Described time point: week 5, during vaccination. The investigators gave 300 ug of mutant IDH1 20-mer peptide in each vaccine dose, together with topical imiquimod. Sequenced here: PBMCs, sampled from a glioma patient whose treatment included an IDH1 peptide vaccine. The receptors here all came from a man aged 50 or older with glioma.

This chain links TRBV28 with TRBJ2-2; D uncertain. The CDR3 sequence is 13 residues long. Germline values: CDR1 MDHEN, CDR2 SYDVKM. Trimming took 2 bases from V and 0 from J, leaving 1 base between them. The CDR3 sequence is CASSLTNTGELFF. DNA of the CDR3: TGTGCCAGCAGTTTAACGAACACCGGGGAGCTGTTTTTT.

This clone occurred a few times. The rearrangement links TRBV27 to TRBJ2-2; a possible D gene is TRBD1 (5 bases). Deletions cut 7 bases from V and 1 base from J, with 7 bases between. Germline V CDR1 and CDR2: MNHEY, SMNVEV (reference sequence). The CDR3 contains 13 residues. DNA for the CDR3: TGTGCCAGCACCCAGGGGAACACCGGGGAGCTGTTTTTT. This encodes CASTQGNTGELFF.

The gene calls are TRBV5-1 and TRBJ1-3; unclear D gene. V was trimmed by 3 bases and J by 2 bases, leaving 12 bases between them. The CDR3 loop spans 15 amino acids. Germline V lookup: CDR1 SGHRS, CDR2 YFSETQ. The CDR3 bases are TGCGCCAGCAGCTCGTCTGGAGGACCTGGAAACACCATATATTTT. Residues: CASSSSGGPGNTIYF.

This chain uses TRBV6-5 with TRBJ2-7; 9 bases agree with TRBD2. V trimming: 2 bases; J trimming: 3 bases; junction bases outside the gene matches: 8. Germline assignment: CDR1 MNHEY and CDR2 SVGAGI. There are 16 residues in the CDR3. The CDR3: CASSYDPSGELYEQYF. The CDR3 DNA reads TGTGCCAGCAGTTACGATCCTAGCGGGGAACTCTACGAGCAGTACTTC.

The V call is TRBV18, the J call TRBJ2-2; D perhaps matches TRBD1 (5 bases). Germline V gene lookup returns CDR1 KGHSH and CDR2 LQKENI. The V end was cut by 0 bases, the J end by 6 bases, with 11 bases between. The CDR3 runs to 15 residues. CDR3 residues: CASSPPVSRAGELFF. CDR3 bases: TGTGCCAGCTCACCACCGGTATCCAGGGCCGGGGAGCTGTTTTTT.

The rearrangement joins TRBV7-2 to TRBJ1-2; 8 nucleotides line up with TRBD1. The V gene's germline CDR1 is SGHTA and CDR2 FQGNSA. V was clipped by 6 bases and J by 7 bases; unmatched bases: 7. The CDR3 contains 13 residues. CDR3 DNA sequence: TGTGCCAGCAGAATAACAGGGGGTAGTGGCTACACCTTC. Translating gives CASRITGGSGYTF.

The chain employs TRBV5-1 and TRBJ2-7, with D perhaps assigned TRBD1 or TRBD2 (5 bases each). The CDR3 length is 15 residues. Germline V gene data show CDR1 as SGHRS and CDR2 as YFSETQ. Trimming removed 6 bases from V and 0 bases from J, with 16 bases in between. Here the CDR3 DNA reads TGCGCCAGCACCCCTGGGGGTGGGAGCTCCTACGAGCAGTACTTC. Translated, it gives CASTPGGGSSYEQYF.

This chain links TRBV7-2 with TRBJ1-2; D not resolved. The CDR3 is 13 amino acids. The ends were cut back, 0 bases at V and 5 bases at J, with 7 bases in the middle. The V gene's germline CDR1 is SGHTA and CDR2 FQGNSA. The CDR3 loop is CASSLAGRYGYTF. CDR3 in DNA: TGTGCCAGCAGCTTAGCAGGGAGGTATGGCTACACCTTC.

This chain links TRBV6-6 with TRBJ1-1; tentative D call: TRBD1 (5 bases). V was shortened by 2 bases and J by 4 bases, with 8 bases between the two germline ends. The CDR3 extends over 13 amino acids. Germline V gives CDR1 MNHNY, CDR2 SVGAGI (reference sequence). CDR3 region: CASSYGGLTEAFF. The CDR3 DNA reads TGTGCCAGCAGTTACGGGGGTCTCACTGAAGCTTTCTTT.

This clone was seen a handful of times. The rearrangement uses TRBV4-3 and TRBJ1-1, with D possibly TRBD1 on 6 matching bases. Trimming left V 4 bases short and J 2 bases short, with 11 bases between. The CDR3 runs to 14 residues. Germline V CDR1 and CDR2: LGHNA, YSLEER. CDR3 DNA: TGCGCCAGCAGCCCTGGACAGACTAACACTGAAGCTTTCTTT. This gives the protein CASSPGQTNTEAFF.

The rearrangement links TRBV2 to TRBJ1-6; D gene unclear. The V end was cut by 6 bases, the J end by 4 bases, with 10 bases between. Germline lookup yields CDR1 SNHLY and CDR2 FYNNEI. The CDR3 has 14 amino acids. For the CDR3, the DNA is TGTGCCAGCAGGGAGGCCGCGTATAATTCACCCCTCCACTTT. Translated, it gives CASREAAYNSPLHF.

The genes are TRBV29-1 and TRBJ2-2; D unclear. Trimming took 4 bases from V and 5 from J, leaving 11 bases between them. CDR1 and CDR2 from the germline V gene are SQVTM and ANQGSEA. The CDR3 extends over 13 amino acids. The CDR3 DNA reads TGCAGCGTTGTCTCCGAGAGGACCGGGGAGCTGTTTTTT. Protein product: CSVVSERTGELFF.

The chain uses TRBV9 and TRBJ2-5; 7 nucleotides match TRBD2. The CDR3 extends over 14 amino acids. In germline, CDR1 is SGDLS, CDR2 YYNGEE. V lost 4 bases, J lost 1 base, and 4 bases stayed unmatched. DNA of the CDR3: TGTGCCAGCAGCTGGGGGACTACCCAAGAGACCCAGTACTTC. Amino acids: CASSWGTTQETQYF. Supplemented by reference TRBV9 and TRBJ2-5, the full variable domain reads DSGVTQTPKHLITATGQRVTLRCSPRSGDLSVYWYQQSLDQGLQFLIQYYNGEERAKGNILERFSAQQFPDLHSELNLSSLELGDSALYFCASSWGTTQETQYFGPGTRLLVL.

The chain recombines TRBV6-1 with TRBJ2-7, with 7 positions matching TRBD1. This CDR3 region has 14 residues. Germline CDR1 is MNHNS and CDR2 is SASEGT. V lost 5 bases, J lost 5 bases, and 9 bases stayed unmatched. The CDR3 nucleotides read TGTGCCAGCAGTTCCTACAGGGGTTCCAACGAGCAGTACTTC. Amino acid sequence: CASSSYRGSNEQYF.

The chain has TRBV6-1 and TRBJ2-3; no reliable D call. Trimming took 2 bases from V and 4 from J, leaving 10 bases between them. Germline CDR1 and CDR2: MNHNS and SASEGT. The CDR3 extends over 14 amino acids. CDR3 sequence: CASSESTRADTQYF. CDR3 bases: TGTGCCAGCAGTGAAAGCACCCGAGCAGATACGCAGTATTTT.

This rearrangement joins TRBV6-6 to TRBJ2-1; TRBD2 matches at 7 bases. J was trimmed by 15 bases and V by 11 bases; bases with no gene match: 10. The V gene's germline CDR1 is MNHNY and CDR2 SVGAGI (reference sequence). The CDR3 runs to 10 residues. The CDR3 reads CASRGDSAFF. CDR3 in DNA: TGTGCCTCCCGGGGGGATTCGGCGTTCTTC.

CDR3 sequence: CAWNEQYF. For the CDR3, the DNA is TGTGCCTGGAACGAGCAGTACTTC. The V gene is TRBV30, the J gene TRBJ2-7; D ambiguous. V was clipped by 4 bases and J by 5 bases, with 0 bases between them. The CDR3 has 8 amino acids. Germline V gene sequence: CDR1 GTSNPN, CDR2 SVGIG (reference sequence). The full variable domain, its missing parts supplied by reference TRBV30 and TRBJ2-7, is SQTIHQWPATLVQPVGSPLSLECTVEGTSNPNLYWYRQAAGRGLQLLFYSVGIGQISSEVPQNLSASRPQDRQFILSSKKLLLSDSGFYLCAWNEQYFGPGTRLTVT.

The rearrangement joins TRBV5-1 to TRBJ1-2, with D tentatively TRBD1 (5 bases). V shed 2 bases and J shed 8 bases, with 19 bases lying between them. Germline-derived CDR1 and CDR2 are SGHRS and YFSETQ. This CDR3 is built from 15 residues. In nucleotides, the CDR3 is TGCGCCAGCAGCTTATCCAGTGGCAAAAGGGGAGGCTACACCTTC. As protein: CASSLSSGKRGGYTF.

V gene TRBV6-6 combines with J gene TRBJ2-5, with D tentatively TRBD2 (6 bases). Trimming shortened V by 6 bases and J by 5 bases, and 16 bases separated the two germline ends. CDR3 length: 14 residues. Germline lookup yields CDR1 MNHNY and CDR2 SVGAGI (reference sequence). CDR3 in amino acids: CASRETAGGETQYF. CDR3 DNA sequence: TGTGCCAGCAGGGAGACAGCCGGAGGGGAGACCCAGTACTTC.

The V and J genes are TRBV5-4 and TRBJ2-5, with D tentatively TRBD2 (5 bases). The V and J ends lost 0 bases and 1 base respectively, with 7 bases between them. Germline V gene sequence: CDR1 SGHNT, CDR2 YYREEE (reference sequence). This CDR3 has 14 residues. CDR3 sequence (DNA): TGTGCCAGCAGCTTGGAGCGGAGCCAAGAGACCCAGTACTTC. This gives the protein CASSLERSQETQYF. Full variable domain (rest looked up from reference TRBV5-4 and TRBJ2-5): ETGVTQSPTHLIKTRGQQVTLRCSSQSGHNTVSWYQQALGQGPQFIFQYYREEENGRGNFPPRFSGLQFPNYSSELNVNALELDDSALYLCASSLERSQETQYFGPGTRLLVL.

This clone was detected only a few times. V usage is TRBV5-6 and J usage is TRBJ1-2; possible D gene TRBD1, 6 bases. There are 16 residues in the CDR3. The V end lost 2 bases, the J end lost 4 bases, and 18 bases lay between the germline ends. CDR1 SGHDT and CDR2 YYEEEE come from the germline V gene. The CDR3 coding sequence is TGTGCCAGCAGCTTAAGACCCCCGGGACAACTCTATGGCTACACCTTC. Translation: CASSLRPPGQLYGYTF.

The V gene is TRBV7-9, the J gene TRBJ1-1; D may be TRBD1 (6 bases). CDR1 SEHNR and CDR2 FQNEAQ come from the germline V gene (reference sequence). Trimming shortened V by 5 bases and J by 0 bases, and 13 bases separated the two germline ends. The CDR3 sequence is 15 residues long. CDR3 bases: TGTGCCAGCAGCCCTAGGGGGGGCATGAACACTGAAGCTTTCTTT. Encoded protein: CASSPRGGMNTEAFF.

J is TRBJ1-5 and V is TRBV19; 7 nucleotides align to TRBD1. The CDR3 is made up of 14 amino acids. J lost 9 bases, V lost 4 bases, and 9 bases had no gene match. Germline V gene sequence: CDR1 LNHDA, CDR2 SQIVND (reference sequence). This chain's CDR3 is CASSTRQGVRPQHF. CDR3 in DNA: TGTGCCAGTAGTACGAGACAGGGTGTACGGCCCCAGCATTTT.

This clone has a handful of counts. The chain joins TRBV19 to TRBJ1-2, with 9 bases matching TRBD1. Germline lookup yields CDR1 LNHDA and CDR2 SQIVND (reference sequence). The junction had 2 bases not matched to a gene; V was cut back by 11 bases and J by 4 bases. The CDR3 runs to 11 residues. The CDR3 sequence: CASTGGYGYTF. The DNA for the CDR3 is TGTGCCTCGACAGGGGGCTATGGCTACACCTTC.

Written as DNA, the CDR3 is TGTGCCAGCAGCTTGGCGGGTTACACCGGGGAGCTGTTTTTT. Its translation is CASSLAGYTGELFF. This sequence joins TRBV5-8 and TRBJ2-2; D unresolved. Deletions cut 0 bases from V and 3 bases from J, with 6 bases between. CDR1 and CDR2 (germline): SGHTS, YDEGEE. CDR3 length: 14 amino acids.

CDR3 loop: CASSLWRDNEQFF. CDR3 nucleotide sequence: TGTGCCAGCTCCCTCTGGAGGGACAATGAGCAGTTCTTC. The chain carries TRBV18 and TRBJ2-1; D is possibly TRBD2 (6 bases). V was shortened by 6 bases and J by 5 bases, with 11 bases between the two germline ends. Germline V gene lookup returns CDR1 KGHSH and CDR2 LQKENI. There are 13 residues in the CDR3. The full variable domain, its missing parts supplied by reference TRBV18 and TRBJ2-1, is NAGVMQNPRHLVRRRGQEARLRCSPMKGHSHVYWYRQLPEEGLKFMVYLQKENIIDESGMPKERFSAEFPKEGPSILRIQQVVRGDSAAYFCASSLWRDNEQFFGPGTRLTVL.

The rearrangement joins TRBV11-3 to TRBJ1-5; maybe TRBD1 (5 bases). This CDR3 is built from 13 residues. The germline V gene encodes CDR1 SGHNT and CDR2 YENEEA. V was trimmed by 3 bases and J by 6 bases, leaving 9 bases between them. Here the CDR3 reads CASSFERGQPQHF. In nucleotides, the CDR3 is TGTGCCAGCAGCTTTGAGAGGGGTCAGCCCCAGCATTTT. Full variable domain (rest looked up from reference TRBV11-3 and TRBJ1-5): EAGVVQSPRYKIIEKKQPVAFWCNPISGHNTLYWYLQNLGQGPELLIRYENEEAVDDSQLPKDRFSAERLKGVDSTLKIQPAELGDSAVYLCASSFERGQPQHFGDGTRLSIL.

This chain links TRBV18 with TRBJ2-1, with D possibly TRBD2 on 5 matching bases. V was clipped by 2 bases and J by 9 bases, with 11 bases between them. This CDR3 spans 13 amino acids. Germline assignment: CDR1 KGHSH and CDR2 LQKENI. The CDR3 DNA follows: TGTGCCAGCTCACCAGGGTCCGGAGGTGAGCAGTTCTTC. This gives the protein CASSPGSGGEQFF.